A selection of T cell receptor beta chains follows, all from one sample in a study of T cells after yellow fever vaccination. From the 5' RACE reads, TCRdb called clonotypes with MiXCR, one entry per CDR3 protein. This table has roughly 350,000 distinct CDR3 sequences, 4.1% appearing once. The input for sequencing was PBMCs, taken 5 days after the yellow fever booster vaccination. The receptors were sampled from a man aged 18-30 years who received the YFV17D yellow fever vaccine. Both conserved end residues are part of each CDR3. D genes are given only for firm matches.

j_call,d_call,v_call,cdr3_aa
TRBJ2-5,NA,TRBV27,CASSLGLTRGETQYF
TRBJ2-7,NA,TRBV7-8,CASSPNPYEQYF
TRBJ2-7,NA,TRBV5-1,CASSPGALNLGEQYF
TRBJ1-4,NA,TRBV18,CASSRAVNEKLFF
TRBJ2-2,NA,TRBV6-2/TRBV6-3,CASSYLTDTGELFF
TRBJ1-2,TRBD1,TRBV4-3,CASSRWITGGAFGYTF
TRBJ1-1,NA,TRBV20-1,CSASSRANTEAFF
TRBJ2-7,NA,TRBV7-9,CASSFSDYEQYF
TRBJ1-1,NA,TRBV5-1,CASSLFDLNTEAFF
TRBJ2-3,NA,TRBV14,CASSQDVQGDTQYF
TRBJ1-5,NA,TRBV6-2/TRBV6-3,CASSFSKGGRARSNQPQHF
TRBJ2-3,NA,TRBV14,CASSQVAPDTQYF
TRBJ2-7,TRBD1,TRBV5-1,CASSSASTGNKGEQYF
TRBJ2-1,NA,TRBV11-2,CASSLTASFEFF
TRBJ1-2,NA,TRBV29-1,CSVSWGNLYGYTF
TRBJ2-2,TRBD2,TRBV6-6,CASSRPGLAGGLEELFF
TRBJ2-2,NA,TRBV7-9,CASSNGPIGELFF
TRBJ1-1,TRBD1,TRBV12-3/TRBV12-4,CASSSRQGLSEAFF
TRBJ1-1,NA,TRBV6-6,CASRGLMNTEAFF
TRBJ2-3,TRBD2,TRBV6-5,CASNPGAWGGDTQYF
TRBJ1-6,NA,TRBV24-1,CATSDFSGLRTSSYNSPLHF
TRBJ2-1,NA,TRBV4-3,CASSQDLGQYQFF
TRBJ2-1,NA,TRBV19,CASSMGGGGYNEQFF
TRBJ2-3,NA,TRBV7-9,CASSLPYRSQYF
TRBJ1-1,NA,TRBV18,CASSPSGPYGNTEAFF
TRBJ2-3,NA,TRBV5-1,CASSFSGILADTQYF
TRBJ2-5,NA,TRBV7-6,CASSLFWSEAQYF
TRBJ1-2,NA,TRBV5-1,CASSLEVNSPYGYTF
TRBJ2-7,NA,TRBV4-2,CASSQETFYEQYF
TRBJ2-4,NA,TRBV25-1,CASTGRLGQHIQYF
TRBJ2-7,NA,TRBV15,CATSRDGQGNDEQYF